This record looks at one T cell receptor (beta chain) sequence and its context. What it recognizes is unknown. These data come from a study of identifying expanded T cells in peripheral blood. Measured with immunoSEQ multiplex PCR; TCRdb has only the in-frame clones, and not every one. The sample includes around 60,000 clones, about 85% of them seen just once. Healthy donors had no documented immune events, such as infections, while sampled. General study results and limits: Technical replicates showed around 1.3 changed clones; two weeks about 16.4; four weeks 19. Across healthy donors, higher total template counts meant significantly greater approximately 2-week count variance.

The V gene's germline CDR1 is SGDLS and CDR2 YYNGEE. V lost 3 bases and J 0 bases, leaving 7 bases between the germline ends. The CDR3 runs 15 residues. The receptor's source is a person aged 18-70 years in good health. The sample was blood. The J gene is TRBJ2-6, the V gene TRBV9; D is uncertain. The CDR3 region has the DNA TGTGCCAGCAGCGGAGCACGCTCTGGGGCCAACGTCCTGACTTTC. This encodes CASSGARSGANVLTF.